The TCR beta chain described here comes from a study of T cell changes during pregnancy in multiple sclerosis. Only in-frame clones appear in the TCRdb table, and some are missing; sequencing was by immunoSEQ multiplex PCR. The sample has some 59,000 clones; roughly 93% are singletons. CDR1 and CDR2 (germline): SGHNT, YYREEE (reference sequence). The CDR3 is made up of 16 amino acids. Trimming at V came to 4 bases and at J to 4 bases, leaving 9 bases not matched to a gene. This specimen was peripheral blood, taken in the second trimester of pregnancy. The chain carries TRBV5-4 and TRBJ2-1; 9 bases match TRBD2. The receptor was derived from a female donor with multiple sclerosis, enrolled in a pregnancy study. CDR3 loop: CASSPAAGGPYNEQFF. The CDR3 DNA reads TGTGCCAGCAGCCCCGCCGCGGGGGGGCCGTACAATGAGCAGTTCTTC.